A single sample is the source of the 28 T cell receptor beta chains below, sequenced in a study of T-cell reconstitution after alpha-beta-depleted transplantation in children. Library preparation (for TCRbeta) was performed with unique molecular identifiers. TCRdb re-called the PCR reads through MiXCR, storing one row per CDR3 protein. The sample gives 200,000 to 300,000 distinct CDR3 sequences, 20% to 30% of which show up once; approximately 2.5% is in the top ten. The sample in question was PBMCs, obtained before TCRalphabeta/CD19-depleted stem cell transplant. The receptors shown here come from a girl aged 2 to 10 with Fanconi anemia, due to receive a stem cell transplant.

The V call is TRBV6-1, the J call TRBJ2-7, with 7 nucleotides matching TRBD2. The junction had 27 bases not matched to a gene; V was cut back by 7 bases and J by 6 bases. CDR1 and CDR2 from the germline V gene are MNHNS and SASEGT. The CDR3 covers 19 residues. Here the CDR3 reads CASTRGGRVDQYLRCEQYF. Here the CDR3 DNA reads TGTGCCAGCACTAGGGGAGGGCGGGTAGACCAATATTTACGTTGCGAGCAGTACTTC.

The table lists this clonotype with many counts. V and J are TRBV20-1 and TRBJ2-5; the D is unclear. The length of the CDR3 is 13 residues. V lost 4 bases and J lost 0, with 9 bases in between. The V gene's germline CDR1 is DFQATT and CDR2 SNEGSKA (reference sequence). The CDR3 coding sequence is TGCAGTGCTACCCGACCGTACCAAGAGACCCAGTACTTC. Translation: CSATRPYQETQYF.

V is TRBV28 and J is TRBJ1-2, with D possibly TRBD1 on 5 matching bases. This CDR3 is built from 17 residues. Trimming removed 2 bases from V and 1 base from J, with 17 bases in between. From germline, CDR1 is MDHEN and CDR2 SYDVKM. The DNA of the CDR3 is TGTGCCAGCAGTTTAGTTGTCGGTCAGGGTATTAACTATGGCTACACCTTC. This encodes CASSLVVGQGINYGYTF.

The chain employs TRBV29-1 and TRBJ2-7, with unresolved D. This CDR3 has 10 residues. CDR1 is SQVTM and CDR2 is ANQGSEA in the germline V gene. Trimming removed 5 bases at V and 3 bases at J, with 5 bases between. The CDR3, as DNA: TGCAGCGTTTTGGACTACGAGCAGTACTTC. Protein sequence: CSVLDYEQYF.

This clonotype was seen a few times. The V and J genes are TRBV20-1 and TRBJ2-1; no firm D call. Germline lookup yields CDR1 DFQATT and CDR2 SNEGSKA (reference sequence). V gave up 8 bases and J gave up 7 bases, with 15 bases separating them. The CDR3 covers 12 residues. The CDR3 DNA reads TGCAGTCCCCATTCTCGAGTTAATGAGCAGTTCTTC. Translating it yields CSPHSRVNEQFF.

This clonotype was recorded many times. The chain uses TRBV20-1 and TRBJ1-2; possible D gene TRBD1, 6 bases. Looked up from germline, CDR1 is DFQATT and CDR2 is SNEGSKA (reference sequence). The V gene lost 6 bases and the J gene lost 4 bases, with 15 bases spanning the gap. CDR3 length: 13 amino acids. CDR3 bases: TGCAGTGCCAACAGGGAAGCTAGCTATGGCTACACCTTC. Its translation: CSANREASYGYTF.

In its sample, this clonotype was seen a few times. The V and J genes are TRBV29-1 and TRBJ1-1; possibly TRBD1 for D (6 bases). The CDR3 runs to 11 residues. V gave up 6 bases and J gave up 3 bases, with 8 bases separating them. Per germline, CDR1 SQVTM and CDR2 ANQGSEA. The CDR3 DNA is TGCAGCGTACAGGGAGACACTGAAGCTTTCTTT. This encodes CSVQGDTEAFF.

This clonotype has a handful of counts. CDR3 DNA sequence: TGTGCCAGCAGTTATTGGGACAATGAGCAGTTCTTC. Protein: CASSYWDNEQFF. This chain links TRBV6-2 or TRBV6-3 with TRBJ2-1; D gene unclear. The germline gives CDR1 MNHEY, CDR2 SVGEGT. The ends were cut back, 3 bases at V and 5 bases at J, with 5 bases in the middle. The CDR3 extends over 12 amino acids.

This clonotype has ten or more counts. The chain has TRBV20-1 and TRBJ2-3; 9 bases are a match to TRBD2. The V and J ends lost 0 bases and 3 bases, in that order; junction bases with no gene match: 7. Germline V CDR1 and CDR2: DFQATT, SNEGSKA (reference sequence). The CDR3 covers 16 residues. Here the CDR3 reads CSARDSAGGMTDTQYF. For the CDR3, the DNA is TGCAGTGCTAGAGATTCAGCGGGAGGAATGACAGATACGCAGTATTTT.

This clonotype was recorded at least ten times. The chain employs TRBV28 and TRBJ1-2; 8 nucleotides align to TRBD1. Germline V CDR1 and CDR2: MDHEN, SYDVKM. The CDR3 consists of 12 residues. Trimming at V came to 2 bases and at J to 9 bases, leaving 2 bases not matched to a gene. As DNA, the CDR3 is TGTGCCAGCAGTTTACGGACAGGGAGCTACACCTTC. It yields the protein CASSLRTGSYTF.

The J gene is TRBJ2-1, the V gene TRBV7-6; no definite D call. Germline V gene lookup returns CDR1 SGHVS and CDR2 FNYEAQ. This CDR3 has 16 amino acids. The ends were cut back, 1 base at V and 0 bases at J, with 10 bases in the middle. DNA for the CDR3: TGTGCCAGCAGCTTAGAACCCCCTCCCTCCTACAATGAGCAGTTCTTC. Translation gives CASSLEPPPSYNEQFF.

This rearrangement joins TRBV20-1 to TRBJ2-7; TRBD2 matches 9 bases. V lost 6 bases, J lost 1 base, and 10 bases stayed unmatched. In germline, CDR1 is DFQATT, CDR2 SNEGSKA (reference sequence). The CDR3 runs 15 residues. The CDR3 sequence is CSARAPAGGSYEQYF. CDR3 DNA: TGCAGTGCCAGGGCCCCGGCGGGAGGGTCCTACGAGCAGTACTTC.

The rearrangement links TRBV28 to TRBJ1-3; D gene ambiguous. This CDR3 spans 14 amino acids. Trimming left V 2 bases short and J 15 bases short, with 20 bases between. Germline V lookup: CDR1 MDHEN, CDR2 SYDVKM. The CDR3 spells CASSLKARTEVGYF. CDR3 bases: TGTGCCAGCAGTTTAAAGGCACGAACAGAGGTTGGATATTTT. Drawing the rest from reference TRBV28 and TRBJ1-3, the complete variable domain is DVKVTQSSRYLVKRTGEKVFLECVQDMDHENMFWYRQDPGLGLRLIYFSYDVKMKEKGDIPEGYSVSREKKERFSLILESASTNQTSMYLCASSLKARTEVGYFGEGSWLTVV.

The chain carries TRBV27 and TRBJ2-7; 9 bases agree with TRBD2. The CDR3 consists of 15 residues. V shed 1 base and J 2 bases; nucleotides not matched to a gene: 3. The germline V gene has CDR1 MNHEY and CDR2 SMNVEV (reference sequence). The CDR3 DNA reads TGTGCCAGCAGTTTATTGGCTAGCGGGGCCTACGAGCAGTACTTC. Its translation is CASSLLASGAYEQYF.

The gene calls are TRBV25-1 and TRBJ2-2; 13 nucleotides match TRBD2. The germline gives CDR1 MGHDK, CDR2 SYGVNS. V gave up 4 bases and J gave up 4 bases; unmatched junction bases: 9. The CDR3 covers 18 residues. CDR3 DNA: TGTGCCAGCAGTGGGACCTGGGGGACTAGCGGGACCACCGGGGAGCTGTTTTTT. Residues: CASSGTWGTSGTTGELFF.

This clonotype was seen only a few times. The rearrangement uses TRBV2 and TRBJ1-6; D gene unclear. The ends were cut back, 6 bases at V and 9 bases at J, with 15 bases in the middle. The germline V gene encodes CDR1 SNHLY and CDR2 FYNNEI. This CDR3 is built from 14 residues. CDR3 sequence reads: CASSSPEWTSPLHF. The CDR3 DNA reads TGTGCCAGCAGCTCCCCTGAGTGGACTTCACCCCTCCACTTT. Looking up the rest from reference TRBV2 and TRBJ1-6 gives the full variable domain: EPEVTQTPSHQVTQMGQEVILRCVPISNHLYFYWYRQILGQKVEFLVSFYNNEISEKSEIFDDQFSVERPDGSNFTLKIRSTKLEDSAMYFCASSSPEWTSPLHFGNGTRLTVT.

This clonotype was seen ten or more times. This sequence joins TRBV6-1 and TRBJ2-5; 7 bases fit TRBD2. Germline V gene sequence: CDR1 MNHNS, CDR2 SASEGT. The CDR3 has 18 amino acids. The junction had 20 bases not matched to a gene; V was cut back by 6 bases and J by 4 bases. CDR3 residues: CASRGLLDRGMVGETQYF. In nucleotides, the CDR3 is TGTGCCAGCAGGGGACTACTAGATCGGGGCATGGTGGGAGAGACCCAGTACTTC.

The rearrangement joins TRBV5-1 to TRBJ2-2, with 10 bases identical to TRBD2. J was trimmed by 4 bases and V by 1 base; bases with no gene match: 7. The CDR3 loop spans 17 amino acids. The V gene's germline CDR1 is SGHRS and CDR2 YFSETQ. The chain's CDR3 is CASSLLAGERGTGELFF. The DNA for the CDR3 is TGCGCCAGCAGCTTGCTAGCGGGAGAACGGGGCACCGGGGAGCTGTTTTTT.

This clonotype has a count of ten or more. The rearrangement joins TRBV28 to TRBJ2-7; no firm D call. Trimming left V 8 bases short and J 4 bases short, with 15 bases between. Germline lookup yields CDR1 MDHEN and CDR2 SYDVKM. The CDR3 has 13 residues. CDR3 in amino acids: CASSYSRSYEQYF. The CDR3 coding sequence is TGTGCCAGCTCTTACTCTAGATCGTACGAGCAGTACTTC.

Ten or more counts support this clonotype. The rearrangement uses TRBV10-3 and TRBJ2-7; D possibly corresponds to TRBD1 (5 bases). V was shortened by 7 bases and J by 0 bases, with 16 bases between the two germline ends. This CDR3 has 15 residues. Germline CDR1 is ENHRY and CDR2 is SYGVKD. The CDR3 DNA reads TGTGCCATCAAAAAAATGGACATTGACTCCTACGAGCAGTACTTC. It translates to CAIKKMDIDSYEQYF.

This chain connects TRBV29-1 to TRBJ1-1; D might be TRBD1 (5 bases). Germline-derived CDR1 and CDR2 are SQVTM and ANQGSEA. The CDR3 contains 11 residues. Between the trimmed V and J ends, which lost 6 bases and 5 bases, there was a span of 10 bases. The CDR3 nucleotides are TGCAGCGTCCAAGAGGGGACTGAAGCTTTCTTT. Protein product: CSVQEGTEAFF.

Ten or more counts support this clonotype. The V call is TRBV7-2, the J call TRBJ1-2; no clear D. CDR3 length: 14 amino acids. Germline loops: CDR1 SGHTA, CDR2 FQGNSA. The germline V and J ends were trimmed by 1 base and 1 base, with 7 bases remaining between them. The CDR3 sequence: CASSLDTDNYGYTF. CDR3 DNA sequence: TGTGCCAGCAGCTTAGATACTGATAACTATGGCTACACCTTC.

J is TRBJ2-3 and V is TRBV7-7; TRBD2 agrees at 8 bases. J gave up 6 bases and V 1 base, and 3 bases lay outside the gene matches. This CDR3 has 14 residues. From germline, CDR1 is SSHAT and CDR2 FNYEAQ (reference sequence). The CDR3 nucleotides read TGTGCCAGCAGCTTAGGGACTAGCAGTGATACGCAGTATTTT. Protein sequence: CASSLGTSSDTQYF.

The chain links TRBV9 to TRBJ2-7, with D possibly TRBD1 on 5 matching bases. Looked up from germline, CDR1 is SGDLS and CDR2 is YYNGEE. The V and J ends lost 0 bases and 8 bases respectively, with 24 bases between them. CDR3 length equals 17 residues. The CDR3 DNA reads as TGTGCCAGCAGCGTAGAGGCAGGGATTGCATTCGAAAGCAAGCAGTACTTC. Translation: CASSVEAGIAFESKQYF.

Ten or more counts support this clonotype. This chain links TRBV5-4 with TRBJ2-7; 9 bases are a match to TRBD2. CDR3 length: 16 residues. CDR1 is SGHNT and CDR2 is YYREEE in the germline V gene (reference sequence). The junction had 10 bases not matched to a gene; V was cut back by 4 bases and J by 2 bases. CDR3 loop: CASSLDSGRGPYEQYF. CDR3 nucleotide sequence: TGTGCCAGCAGCCTTGATAGCGGGAGAGGTCCCTACGAGCAGTACTTC.

This clonotype was recorded a few times. The V and J genes are TRBV12-3 or TRBV12-4 and TRBJ2-2; 13 nucleotides agree with TRBD2. After removal of 10 bases from V and 6 bases from J, the junction contained 2 bases not matched to a gene. This CDR3 spans 13 amino acids. CDR3 in DNA: TGTGCCACCGGACTAGCGGGAGCCGGGGAGCTGTTTTTT. Translating it yields CATGLAGAGELFF.

This clonotype has a count of ten or more. The CDR3 protein is CSVAAGTGVYVNTEAFF. CDR3 DNA: TGCAGCGTGGCCGCCGGGACAGGAGTATATGTGAACACTGAAGCTTTCTTT. The chain joins TRBV29-1 to TRBJ1-1; 8 bases are shared with TRBD1. The CDR3 length is 17 residues. V trimming: 6 bases; J trimming: 0 bases; junction bases outside the gene matches: 15. Germline V lookup: CDR1 SQVTM, CDR2 ANQGSEA.

This sequence joins TRBV5-6 and TRBJ2-5; the D is unclear. This CDR3 is 14 amino acids long. From germline, CDR1 is SGHDT and CDR2 YYEEEE. V was pared by 0 bases and J by 0 bases, with 6 bases between. CDR3 sequence reads: CASSLGGYQETQYF. CDR3 nucleotides: TGTGCCAGCAGCTTGGGAGGTTACCAAGAGACCCAGTACTTC.